The 15 T cell receptor beta chains listed next were all sequenced from one sample in a study of shared clonotypes between healthy human individuals. Assay used: immunoSEQ multiplex PCR; TCRdb lists only in-frame clones, some missing. The sample comprises some 2,100,000 clones, about 92% of which are singletons, and under 2% rests with the top ten. CD45RO-negative, CCR7-positively selected cells formed the naive CD8 fraction, excluding terminally differentiated effector memory CD45RA+ cells. Sample: naive CD8+ T cells from PBMCs. These receptor sequences come from a man aged 18 to 29 in good health. Some clones in this sample may be carry-over from other donors' samples.

CDR3 in amino acids: CASSLPTGSPGGTGELFF. Written as DNA, the CDR3 is TGTGCCAGCAGCCTACCCACGGGTTCTCCGGGTGGCACCGGGGAGCTGTTTTTT. The chain combines TRBV7-6 with TRBJ2-2; D gene ambiguous. This CDR3 contains 18 residues. Germline lookup yields CDR1 SGHVS and CDR2 FNYEAQ. The germline V and J ends were trimmed by 5 bases and 4 bases, with 23 bases remaining between them.

The gene calls are TRBV5-1 and TRBJ2-6; TRBD2 aligns across 13 bases. Germline CDR1 and CDR2: SGHRS and YFSETQ. This CDR3 has 23 amino acids. J gave up 0 bases and V 4 bases, and 19 bases lay outside the gene matches. CDR3 nucleotides: TGCGCCAGCAGCGGGGGACTAGCGGGGTTCCCGGAAGCTCAATTCTCTGGGGCCAACGTCCTGACTTTC. Its translation is CASSGGLAGFPEAQFSGANVLTF.

The V call is TRBV9, the J call TRBJ2-3; D ambiguous. The V and J ends lost 6 bases and 3 bases respectively, with 11 bases between them. CDR1 and CDR2 from the germline V gene are SGDLS and YYNGEE. CDR3 length: 13 residues. In nucleotides, the CDR3 is TGTGCCAGCACCCCGCGCGGTACAGATACGCAGTATTTT. Translating gives CASTPRGTDTQYF.

The chain employs TRBV6-1 and TRBJ2-7; D possibly corresponds to TRBD2 (5 bases). CDR1 MNHNS and CDR2 SASEGT come from the germline V gene. Trimming cost V 10 bases and J 5 bases, with 18 bases left between them. CDR3 length: 13 residues. The CDR3 sequence: CATTDGVSHEQYF. CDR3 coding DNA: TGTGCCACTACAGACGGGGTATCCCACGAGCAGTACTTC.

This clone was counted between two and nine times. The rearrangement joins TRBV7-9 to TRBJ2-5, with D possibly matching TRBD1 (6 bases). Deletions cut 0 bases from V and 5 bases from J, with 13 bases between. The germline V gene encodes CDR1 SEHNR and CDR2 FQNEAQ (reference sequence). CDR3 length: 15 residues. CDR3 in amino acids: CASSLAGAEGETQYF. The CDR3 region has the DNA TGTGCCAGCAGCTTAGCGGGGGCAGAAGGGGAGACCCAGTACTTC.

The V call is TRBV29-1, the J call TRBJ2-7, with 7 bases lining up with TRBD2. Germline loops: CDR1 SQVTM, CDR2 ANQGSEA. The CDR3 consists of 11 residues. After removal of 5 bases from V and 4 bases from J, the junction contained 2 bases not matched to a gene. The CDR3 DNA is TGCAGCGTTCGACTAGCTTACGAGCAGTACTTC. Translated: CSVRLAYEQYF.

The rearrangement links TRBV27 to TRBJ2-7; possibly TRBD1 for D (6 bases). The germline V gene encodes CDR1 MNHEY and CDR2 SMNVEV (reference sequence). Trimming removed 7 bases at V and 5 bases at J, with 15 bases between. The CDR3 has 13 amino acids. CDR3 in DNA: TGTGCCAGCACCCGAACAGGGTATCACGAGCAGTACTTC. This sequence encodes CASTRTGYHEQYF.

The chain has TRBV27 and TRBJ2-7, with 10 bases that match TRBD2. The junction had 8 bases not matched to a gene; V was cut back by 6 bases and J by 6 bases. CDR3 size: 14 residues. Looked up from germline, CDR1 is MNHEY and CDR2 is SMNVEV (reference sequence). This CDR3 reads CASRISGRAGEQYF. CDR3 DNA sequence: TGTGCCAGCAGAATAAGCGGGAGGGCCGGCGAGCAGTACTTC.

The chain recombines TRBV11-2 with TRBJ2-3, with D maybe TRBD2 (6 bases). There are 13 residues in the CDR3. With 5 bases removed from V and 6 bases from J, the gap between germline ends came to 12 bases. Germline CDR1 SGHAT, CDR2 FQNNGV. The CDR3 reads CASSHAGRDTQYF. The CDR3 DNA follows: TGTGCCAGCAGCCACGCGGGGCGCGATACGCAGTATTTT.

CDR3 in DNA: TGTGCCAGCAGTGGCCTGCTAAGACTAGCGGGGGCGAACACCGGGGAGCTGTTTTTT. This encodes CASSGLLRLAGANTGELFF. The chain recombines TRBV6-1 with TRBJ2-2; TRBD2 matches 12 bases. This CDR3 comprises 19 residues. Germline CDR1 MNHNS, CDR2 SASEGT. Trimming took 4 bases from V and 0 from J; bases not matched to a gene: 9.

The chain employs TRBV4-1 and TRBJ2-1, with TRBD2 identical over 7 bases. This CDR3 has 17 residues. The V segment lost 2 bases and the J segment 2 bases; nucleotides outside the gene matches: 9. CDR1 is MGHRA and CDR2 is YSYEKL in the germline V gene. CDR3 region: CASSQLGGRAPYNEQFF. The CDR3 DNA reads as TGCGCCAGCAGCCAATTAGGAGGGAGGGCCCCCTACAATGAGCAGTTCTTC.

The chain is built from TRBV6-1 and TRBJ2-7, with a weak D call TRBD1 (6 bases). CDR3 length equals 15 residues. V was cut by 4 bases and J by 0 bases, with 13 bases left in between. Per germline, CDR1 MNHNS and CDR2 SASEGT. The CDR3 reads CASSGRTASSYEQYF. CDR3 nucleotides: TGTGCCAGCAGTGGTCGGACAGCCAGCTCCTACGAGCAGTACTTC.

This clone was observed a handful of times. This chain connects TRBV7-9 to TRBJ1-1; D ambiguous. The V gene lost 1 base and the J gene lost 1 base, with 7 bases spanning the gap. Per germline, CDR1 SEHNR and CDR2 FQNEAQ (reference sequence). This CDR3 has 14 amino acids. CDR3 DNA sequence: TGTGCCAGCAGCTTAGTGTGGGCGAACACTGAAGCTTTCTTT. Amino acids: CASSLVWANTEAFF.

The chain recombines TRBV7-9 with TRBJ2-7; a possible D gene is TRBD2 (6 bases). CDR3 length: 17 amino acids. With 5 bases removed from V and 3 bases from J, the gap between germline ends came to 23 bases. Germline V gene data show CDR1 as SEHNR and CDR2 as FQNEAQ (reference sequence). CDR3 bases: TGTGCCAGCAGCCCACGGACGAGGAACCCGGGAGACTACGAGCAGTACTTC. Its translation: CASSPRTRNPGDYEQYF. Using reference TRBV7-9 and TRBJ2-7 for the parts outside the CDR3, the full variable domain is DTGVSQNPRHKITKRGQNVTFRCDPISEHNRLYWYRQTLGQGPEFLTYFQNEAQLEKSRLLSDRFSAERPKGSFSTLEIQRTEQGDSAMYLCASSPRTRNPGDYEQYFGPGTRLTVT.

The sample holds one count of this clone. CDR3: CASVAGAGPGELFF. DNA of the CDR3: TGTGCCAGCGTAGCGGGAGCGGGGCCCGGGGAGCTGTTTTTT. The chain has TRBV6-5 and TRBJ2-2; 9 bases align to TRBD2. V lost 8 bases to trimming and J lost 6 bases; unmatched junction nucleotides: 7. This CDR3 region has 14 residues. Germline loops: CDR1 MNHEY, CDR2 SVGAGI.